The T cell receptor (beta chain) described here comes from a study of T cell responses to AZD1222 COVID-19 vaccine. Points from the study as a whole: Clonal diversity was possibly underestimated, and white British individuals and females predominated among donors.

Using immunoSEQ multiplex PCR, the repertoire was profiled, and TCRdb retains in-frame clones only, with some absent. The data show 110,000 to 150,000 clones, 89% seen once. As for this clone: Its cognate antigen is unknown.

The specimen comprised peripheral blood, sampled on day 0 of AZD1222 vaccination. The TCR originated in an adult in good health.

CDR3 region: CASSLGDYGYTF. The CDR3 bases are TGCGCCAGCTCTTTGGGAGACTATGGCTACACCTTC. The gene calls are TRBV5-1 and TRBJ1-2; D gene uncertain. Trimming removed 7 bases from V and 3 bases from J, with 10 bases in between. Germline loops: CDR1 SGHRS, CDR2 YFSETQ. The CDR3 covers 12 residues.